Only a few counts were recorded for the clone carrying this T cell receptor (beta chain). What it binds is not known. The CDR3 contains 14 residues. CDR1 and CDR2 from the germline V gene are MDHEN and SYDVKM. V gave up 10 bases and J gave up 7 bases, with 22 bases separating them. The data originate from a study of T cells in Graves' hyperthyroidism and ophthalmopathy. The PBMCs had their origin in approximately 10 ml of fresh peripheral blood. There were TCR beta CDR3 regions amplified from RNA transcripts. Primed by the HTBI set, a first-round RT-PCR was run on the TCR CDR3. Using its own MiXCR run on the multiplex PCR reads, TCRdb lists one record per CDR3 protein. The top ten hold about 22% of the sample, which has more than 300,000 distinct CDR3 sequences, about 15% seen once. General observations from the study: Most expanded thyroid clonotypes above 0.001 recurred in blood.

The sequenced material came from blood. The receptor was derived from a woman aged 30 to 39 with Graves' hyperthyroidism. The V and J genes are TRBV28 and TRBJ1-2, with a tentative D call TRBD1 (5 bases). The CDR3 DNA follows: TGTGCCACCAGGCCGGGGACGGTCCAAGGTGGCTACACCTTC. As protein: CATRPGTVQGGYTF.